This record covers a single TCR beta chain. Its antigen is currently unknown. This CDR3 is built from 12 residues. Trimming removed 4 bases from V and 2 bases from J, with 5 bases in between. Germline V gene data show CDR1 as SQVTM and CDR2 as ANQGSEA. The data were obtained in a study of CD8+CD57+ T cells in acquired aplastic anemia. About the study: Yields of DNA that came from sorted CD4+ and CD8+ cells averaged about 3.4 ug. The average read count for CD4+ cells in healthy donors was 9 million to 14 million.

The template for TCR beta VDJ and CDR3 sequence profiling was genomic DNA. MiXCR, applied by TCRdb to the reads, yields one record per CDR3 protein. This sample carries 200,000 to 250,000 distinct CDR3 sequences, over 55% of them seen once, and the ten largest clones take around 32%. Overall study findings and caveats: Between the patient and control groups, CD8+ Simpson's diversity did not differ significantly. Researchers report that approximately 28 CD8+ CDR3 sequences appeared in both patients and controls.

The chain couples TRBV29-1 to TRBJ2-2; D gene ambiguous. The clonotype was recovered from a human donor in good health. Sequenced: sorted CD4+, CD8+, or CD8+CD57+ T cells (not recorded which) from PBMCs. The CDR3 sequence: CSVGLNTGELFF. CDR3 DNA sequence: TGCAGCGTTGGCCTTAACACCGGGGAGCTGTTTTTT.